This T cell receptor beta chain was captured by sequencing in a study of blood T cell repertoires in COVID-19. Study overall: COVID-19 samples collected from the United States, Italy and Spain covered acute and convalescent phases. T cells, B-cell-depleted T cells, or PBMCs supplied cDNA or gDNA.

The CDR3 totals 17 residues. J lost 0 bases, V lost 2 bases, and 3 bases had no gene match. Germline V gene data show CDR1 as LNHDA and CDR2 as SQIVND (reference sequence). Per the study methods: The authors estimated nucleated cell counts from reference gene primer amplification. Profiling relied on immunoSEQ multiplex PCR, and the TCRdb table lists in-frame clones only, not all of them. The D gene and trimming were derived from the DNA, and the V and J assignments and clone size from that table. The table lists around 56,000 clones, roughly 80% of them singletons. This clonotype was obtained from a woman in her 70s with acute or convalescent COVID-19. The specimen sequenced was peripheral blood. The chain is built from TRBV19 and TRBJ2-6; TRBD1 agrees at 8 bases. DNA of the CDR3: TGTGCCAGTAGTATAACAGGGGGAAGCTCTGGGGCCAACGTCCTGACTTTC. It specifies CASSITGGSSGANVLTF.